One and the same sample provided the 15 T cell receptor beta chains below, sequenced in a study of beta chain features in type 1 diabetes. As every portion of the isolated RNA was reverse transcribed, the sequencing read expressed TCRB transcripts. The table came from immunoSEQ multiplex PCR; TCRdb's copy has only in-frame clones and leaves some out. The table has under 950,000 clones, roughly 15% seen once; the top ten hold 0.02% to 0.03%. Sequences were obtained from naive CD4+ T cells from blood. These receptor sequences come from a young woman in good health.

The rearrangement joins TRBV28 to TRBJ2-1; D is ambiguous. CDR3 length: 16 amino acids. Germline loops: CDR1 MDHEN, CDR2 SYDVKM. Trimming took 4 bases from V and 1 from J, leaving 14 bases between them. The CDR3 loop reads CASSSPWTESYNEQFF. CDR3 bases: TGTGCCAGCAGTTCCCCTTGGACGGAGTCCTACAATGAGCAGTTCTTC. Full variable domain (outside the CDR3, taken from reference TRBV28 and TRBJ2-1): DVKVTQSSRYLVKRTGEKVFLECVQDMDHENMFWYRQDPGLGLRLIYFSYDVKMKEKGDIPEGYSVSREKKERFSLILESASTNQTSMYLCASSSPWTESYNEQFFGPGTRLTVL.

The CDR3 is CASSRGSQETQYF. DNA for the CDR3: TGCGCCAGCAGCAGGGGTAGTCAAGAGACCCAGTACTTC. The rearrangement joins TRBV5-1 to TRBJ2-5, with D possibly matching TRBD1 (5 bases). The germline V gene encodes CDR1 SGHRS and CDR2 YFSETQ. The CDR3 is 13 residues long. The V gene lost 4 bases and the J gene lost 2 bases, with 9 bases spanning the gap. The whole variable domain, remainder taken from reference TRBV5-1 and TRBJ2-5, is KAGVTQTPRYLIKTRGQQVTLSCSPISGHRSVSWYQQTPGQGLQFLFEYFSETQRNKGNFPGRFSGRQFSNSRSEMNVSTLELGDSALYLCASSRGSQETQYFGPGTRLLVL.

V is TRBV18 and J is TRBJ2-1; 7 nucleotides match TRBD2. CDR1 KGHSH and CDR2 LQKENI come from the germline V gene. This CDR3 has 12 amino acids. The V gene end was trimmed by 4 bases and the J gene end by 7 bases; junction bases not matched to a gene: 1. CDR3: CASSREGNEQFF. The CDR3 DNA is TGTGCCAGCTCACGGGAGGGAAATGAGCAGTTCTTC.

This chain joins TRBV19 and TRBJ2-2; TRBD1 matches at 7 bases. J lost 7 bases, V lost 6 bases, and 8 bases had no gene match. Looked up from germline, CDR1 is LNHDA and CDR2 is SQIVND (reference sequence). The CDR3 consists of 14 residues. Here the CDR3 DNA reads TGTGCCAGTAGCATGACAGGGTGGGGCGGGGAGCTGTTTTTT. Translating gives CASSMTGWGGELFF. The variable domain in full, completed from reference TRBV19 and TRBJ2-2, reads DGGITQSPKYLFRKEGQNVTLSCEQNLNHDAMYWYRQDPGQGLRLIYYSQIVNDFQKGDIAEGYSVSREKKESFPLTVTSAQKNPTAFYLCASSMTGWGGELFFGEGSRLTVL.

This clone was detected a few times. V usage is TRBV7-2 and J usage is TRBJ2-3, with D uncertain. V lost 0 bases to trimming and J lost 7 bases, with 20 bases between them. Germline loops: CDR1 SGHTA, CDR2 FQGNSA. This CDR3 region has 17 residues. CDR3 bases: TGTGCCAGCAGCTTAGCGCGTGCAGGCCCGGTGTCGAATACGCAGTATTTT. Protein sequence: CASSLARAGPVSNTQYF.

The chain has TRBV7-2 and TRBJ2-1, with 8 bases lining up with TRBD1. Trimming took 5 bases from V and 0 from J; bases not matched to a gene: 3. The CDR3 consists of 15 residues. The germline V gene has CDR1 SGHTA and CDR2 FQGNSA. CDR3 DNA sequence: TGTGCCAGCAGCCCAGGACAGGGCTCCTACAATGAGCAGTTCTTC. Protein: CASSPGQGSYNEQFF.

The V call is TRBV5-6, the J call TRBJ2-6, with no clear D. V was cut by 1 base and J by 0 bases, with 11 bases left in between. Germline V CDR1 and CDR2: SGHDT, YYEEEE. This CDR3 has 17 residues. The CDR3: CASSLMALSSGANVLTF. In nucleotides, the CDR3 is TGTGCCAGCAGCTTGATGGCCCTATCCTCTGGGGCCAACGTCCTGACTTTC.

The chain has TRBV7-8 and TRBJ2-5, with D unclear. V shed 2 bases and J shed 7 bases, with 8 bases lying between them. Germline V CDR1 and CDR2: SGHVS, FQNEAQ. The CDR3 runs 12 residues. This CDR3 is CASSLLLGTQYF. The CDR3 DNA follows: TGTGCCAGCAGCTTACTCTTGGGGACCCAGTACTTC.

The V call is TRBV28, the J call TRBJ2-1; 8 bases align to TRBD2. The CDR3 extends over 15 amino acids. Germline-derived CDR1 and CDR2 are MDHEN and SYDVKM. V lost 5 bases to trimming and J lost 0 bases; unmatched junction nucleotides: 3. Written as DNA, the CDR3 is TGTGCCAGCAGTGGACTAGCCAGCTCCTACAATGAGCAGTTCTTC. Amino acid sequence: CASSGLASSYNEQFF.

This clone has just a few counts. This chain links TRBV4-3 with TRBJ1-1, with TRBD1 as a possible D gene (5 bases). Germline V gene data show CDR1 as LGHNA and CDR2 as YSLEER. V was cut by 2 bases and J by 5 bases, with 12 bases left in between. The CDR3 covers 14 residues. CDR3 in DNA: TGCGCCAGCAGCCAAAGCAGGGAAGGAACTGAAGCTTTCTTT. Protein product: CASSQSREGTEAFF.

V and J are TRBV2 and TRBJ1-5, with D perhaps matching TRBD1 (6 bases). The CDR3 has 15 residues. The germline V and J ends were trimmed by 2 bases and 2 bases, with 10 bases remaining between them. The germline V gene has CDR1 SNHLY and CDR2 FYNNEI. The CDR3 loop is CASSETWTGNQPQHF. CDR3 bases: TGTGCCAGCAGTGAAACCTGGACAGGCAATCAGCCCCAGCATTTT.

For the CDR3, the DNA is TGTGCCAGCAGCTTGAGTTGGGAGGTCTCCTACGAGCAGTACTTC. Translation gives CASSLSWEVSYEQYF. V gene TRBV5-4 combines with J gene TRBJ2-7, with D maybe TRBD2 (6 bases). Looked up from germline, CDR1 is SGHNT and CDR2 is YYREEE (reference sequence). V dropped 1 base and J dropped 0 bases, with 11 bases sitting between them. CDR3 length: 15 amino acids.

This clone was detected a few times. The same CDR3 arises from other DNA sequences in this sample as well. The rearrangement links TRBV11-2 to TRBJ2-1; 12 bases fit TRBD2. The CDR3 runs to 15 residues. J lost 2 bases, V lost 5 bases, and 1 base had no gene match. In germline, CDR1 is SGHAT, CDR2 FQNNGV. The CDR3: CASSPSGRAYNEQFF. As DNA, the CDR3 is TGTGCCAGCAGCCCTAGCGGGAGGGCCTACAATGAGCAGTTCTTC.

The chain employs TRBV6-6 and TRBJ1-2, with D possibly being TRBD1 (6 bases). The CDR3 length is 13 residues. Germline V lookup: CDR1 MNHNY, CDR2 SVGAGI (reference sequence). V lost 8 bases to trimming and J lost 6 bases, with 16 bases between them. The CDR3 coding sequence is TGTGCCAGCCGGGACCGGGGGGCAGATGGCTACACCTTC. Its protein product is CASRDRGADGYTF.

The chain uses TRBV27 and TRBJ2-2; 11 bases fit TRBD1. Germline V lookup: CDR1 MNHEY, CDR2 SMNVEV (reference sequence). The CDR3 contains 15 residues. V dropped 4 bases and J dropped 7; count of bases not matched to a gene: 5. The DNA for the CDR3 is TGTGCCAGCAGTTCGAGGACAGGGGGCAACGGGGAGCTGTTTTTT. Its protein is CASSSRTGGNGELFF.